Sequencing of this TCR beta chain was carried out in a study of beta chain features in type 1 diabetes. Study-wide points: Shorter TCRB CDR3s, moderately but significantly so, were found in Type 1 diabetes patients in all four CD4+ subsets.

This clone has a count of ten or more. The antigen is undetermined. Of the isolated RNA, all was reverse transcribed, and so the sequenced material was expressed TCRB transcripts. Libraries were prepared by immunoSEQ multiplex PCR; TCRdb keeps only in-frame clonotypes and omits some of them. The repertoire has over 150,000 clones, about 9.4% of them found once; the top ten carry more than 0.4%. The CDR3 contains 12 residues. Germline trimming cut 6 bases from V and 6 bases from J; bases unmatched to any gene: 6. Germline V gene lookup returns CDR1 SQVTM and CDR2 ANQGSEA. The TCR sequence derives from a man aged 25-45 years with type 1 diabetes. This sequence joins TRBV29-1 and TRBJ1-2, with TRBD1 matching over 8 bases. The specimen was central memory CD4+ T cells from blood. The CDR3: CSVKQGADGYTF. In nucleotides, the CDR3 is TGCAGCGTCAAGCAGGGGGCGGATGGCTACACCTTC.